The 3 T cell receptor beta chains in this list originate from one sample, sequenced in a study of blood T cell repertoires in COVID-19. Clones were sequenced by immunoSEQ multiplex PCR, and TCRdb holds only the in-frame ones, with some missing. The sample includes 150,000 to 200,000 clones, roughly 84% of them seen just once. Sequencing input: peripheral blood. Receptor source: a man older than 75 with COVID-19, enrolled during active disease.

The chain carries TRBV6-4 and TRBJ1-2, with 7 bases matching TRBD1. Germline-derived CDR1 and CDR2 are MRHNA and SNTAGT. The CDR3 has 14 amino acids. V trimming: 0 bases; J trimming: 6 bases; junction bases outside the gene matches: 4. CDR3 DNA: TGTGCCAGCAGTGACTCGTTAGGGGGCGATGGCTACACCTTC. This sequence encodes CASSDSLGGDGYTF.

The chain is built from TRBV2 and TRBJ1-1; TRBD1 matches 7 bases. In germline, CDR1 is SNHLY, CDR2 FYNNEI. The junction had 4 bases not matched to a gene; V was cut back by 8 bases and J by 1 base. CDR3 length: 13 amino acids. The CDR3 DNA follows: TGTGCCAGCGAACAGGGGAAGAACACTGAAGCTTTCTTT. Residues: CASEQGKNTEAFF.

The chain has TRBV7-2 and TRBJ1-1, with D possibly being TRBD1 (6 bases). The V and J ends lost 4 bases and 10 bases respectively, with 10 bases between them. CDR1 is SGHTA and CDR2 is FQGNSA in the germline V gene. This CDR3 is 11 amino acids long. CDR3 amino acids: CASSSYRVAFF. Written as DNA, the CDR3 is TGTGCCAGCAGCTCCTACAGGGTAGCTTTCTTT.